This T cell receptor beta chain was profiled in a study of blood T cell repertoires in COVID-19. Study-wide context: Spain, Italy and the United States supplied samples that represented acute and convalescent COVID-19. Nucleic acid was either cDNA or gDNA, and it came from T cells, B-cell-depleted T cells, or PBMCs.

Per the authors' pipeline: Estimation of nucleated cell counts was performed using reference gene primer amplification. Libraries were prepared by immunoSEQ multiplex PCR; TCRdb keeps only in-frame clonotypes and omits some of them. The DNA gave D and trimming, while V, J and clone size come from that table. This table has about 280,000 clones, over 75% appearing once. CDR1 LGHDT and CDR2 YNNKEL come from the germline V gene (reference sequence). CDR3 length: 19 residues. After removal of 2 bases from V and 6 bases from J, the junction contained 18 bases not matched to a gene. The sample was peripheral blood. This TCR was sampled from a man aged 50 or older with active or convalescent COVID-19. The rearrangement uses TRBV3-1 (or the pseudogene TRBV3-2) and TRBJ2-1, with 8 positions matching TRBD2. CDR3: CASSQQPGASGWAGNEQFF. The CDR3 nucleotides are TGTGCCAGCAGCCAACAACCGGGGGCTAGCGGGTGGGCTGGCAATGAGCAGTTCTTC.